The T cell receptor (beta chain) under discussion was sequenced for a study of T cells in Graves' hyperthyroidism and ophthalmopathy. The TCR beta CDR3 regions underwent amplification using RNA transcripts as the source. The HTBI primer set served for first-round RT-PCR of the TCR CDR3. TCRdb redid the calling of the multiplex PCR reads with MiXCR, one entry per CDR3 protein. Of around 600,000 distinct CDR3 sequences listed, roughly 15% are singletons. This clonotype was seen a few times. Germline CDR1 reads SEHNR; CDR2 reads FQNEAQ (reference sequence). The CDR3 length is 14 residues. V was trimmed by 1 base and J by 4 bases, leaving 7 bases between them.

The V gene is TRBV7-9, the J gene TRBJ1-4; D not resolved. Material for sequencing was blood. This TCR was sampled from a woman aged 45-59 years with Graves' ophthalmopathy. The CDR3 nucleotides are TGTGCCAGCAGCTTAGGCAGACTTAATGAAAAACTGTTTTTT. Its translation is CASSLGRLNEKLFF.